Below are 3 T cell receptor beta chains sequenced from a single sample in a study of cytomegalovirus exposure and HLA in healthy donors. The PCR used 60 Vbeta and 13 Jbeta primers. Generated by immunoSEQ multiplex PCR, the TCRdb table keeps only in-frame clones and is missing some. The table lists some 190,000 clones, roughly 83% of them singletons. Source material: PBMCs. These receptors were taken from a boy younger than 10 in good health and CMV-seronegative.

This chain joins TRBV6-1 and TRBJ2-1; TRBD2 matches 9 bases. V shed 0 bases and J 5 bases; nucleotides not matched to a gene: 23. There are 22 residues in the CDR3. Germline CDR1 is MNHNS and CDR2 is SASEGT. The CDR3 region is CASSEAKGGVAGVRYKDNEQFF. DNA for the CDR3: TGTGCCAGCAGTGAAGCTAAGGGGGGGGTAGCGGGAGTTCGTTATAAGGACAATGAGCAGTTCTTC.

DNA of the CDR3: TGTGCCAGTAGTATTCGGACTAGCAACCCCGCCGGGGAGCTGTTTTTT. It translates to CASSIRTSNPAGELFF. The chain combines TRBV19 with TRBJ2-2; 8 nucleotides match TRBD2. The CDR3 has 16 residues. Germline CDR1 reads LNHDA; CDR2 reads SQIVND (reference sequence). Trimming removed 3 bases from V and 6 bases from J; junction bases left unmatched: 9.

The chain uses TRBV7-9 and TRBJ1-1; the D is unclear. CDR1 SEHNR and CDR2 FQNEAQ come from the germline V gene (reference sequence). CDR3 length equals 14 residues. Trimming took off 2 bases at V and 3 bases at J, with 10 bases between the two ends. CDR3 sequence reads: CASSLSRSDTEAFF. Here the CDR3 DNA reads TGTGCCAGCAGCTTATCCAGGTCGGACACTGAAGCTTTCTTT.